These 10 T cell receptor beta chains were sequenced from one sample in a study of blood T cells in healthy people across ages. Combining a sample-barcoded 5' primer with a J-beta primer mix, a second PCR ran for about 7 to 12 cycles. TCRdb re-analysed the 5' RACE reads in MiXCR, keeping a single row per CDR3 protein. Here the sample spans around 1.5 million distinct CDR3 sequences, about 40% being singletons. Sequencing was performed on blood. The source of these receptors is a woman aged 18-29 years in good health.

CDR3 protein: CASSPTRTSGSYRQYF. The DNA for the CDR3 is TGTGCCAGCAGCCCGACCCGGACTAGCGGGAGCTACCGCCAGTACTTC. The chain is built from TRBV7-8 and TRBJ2-5; 13 bases line up with TRBD2. There are 16 residues in the CDR3. Trimming cost V 5 bases and J 10 bases; bases outside gene matches: 13. CDR1 and CDR2 (germline): SGHVS, FQNEAQ.

This clonotype was detected once. V gene TRBV7-2 combines with J gene TRBJ2-5, with 9 bases identical to TRBD2. With the DNA end fitting TRBJ2-7 better, the J assignment may be wrong. Germline V gene sequence: CDR1 SGHTA, CDR2 FQGNSA. This CDR3 is built from 16 residues. The CDR3 region is CASSLVSAGGRYEQYF. CDR3 in DNA: TGTGCCAGCAGCTTAGTCTCCGCGGGAGGGCGCTACGAGCAGTACTTC.

A note on this clonotype: A much larger clone sits a single nucleotide away, making a read error possible. This chain joins TRBV10-1 and TRBJ1-2; 12 bases fit TRBD1. Looked up from germline, CDR1 is WNHNN and CDR2 is SYGVQD (reference sequence). The V segment lost 0 bases and the J segment 6 bases; nucleotides outside the gene matches: 5. The length of the CDR3 is 16 residues. This chain's CDR3 is CASSESGTGGCNGYTF. In nucleotides, the CDR3 is TGCGCCAGCAGTGAGTCCGGGACAGGGGGCTGTAATGGCTACACCTTC.

The rearrangement joins TRBV2 to TRBJ2-4, with TRBD2 as a possible D gene (5 bases). CDR3 length: 14 residues. Per the germline V gene, CDR1 is SNHLY and CDR2 is FYNNEI. V lost 3 bases and J 2 bases, leaving 8 bases between the germline ends. CDR3: CASSEEATKNIQYF. The CDR3 DNA reads TGTGCCAGCAGTGAGGAGGCAACCAAAAACATTCAGTACTTC.

The chain has TRBV7-9 and TRBJ2-1, with D perhaps being TRBD1 or TRBD2 (5 bases each). V lost 5 bases and J 0 bases, leaving 11 bases between the germline ends. The CDR3 sequence is 15 residues long. The V gene's germline CDR1 is SEHNR and CDR2 FQNEAQ (reference sequence). CDR3 loop: CASSAPGSSYNEQFF. The DNA of the CDR3 is TGTGCCAGCAGCGCCCCAGGGAGCTCCTACAATGAGCAGTTCTTC.

This chain uses TRBV14 with TRBJ2-4; the D is unclear. V lost 1 base, J lost 8 bases, and 15 bases lay in between. The CDR3 contains 15 residues. Germline-derived CDR1 and CDR2 are SGHDN and FVKESK. The CDR3 DNA is TGTGCCAGCAGCCAAGGGTCCACCGGAACGGACATTCAGTACTTC. This gives the protein CASSQGSTGTDIQYF.

The chain uses TRBV5-1 and TRBJ2-1; D is possibly TRBD1 or TRBD2 (5 bases each). Germline CDR1 SGHRS, CDR2 YFSETQ. V shed 7 bases and J shed 4 bases, with 18 bases lying between them. CDR3 length: 15 amino acids. CDR3 amino acids: CASPGTGTSYNEQFF. CDR3 nucleotides: TGCGCCAGCCCTGGAACCGGGACCAGTTACAATGAGCAGTTCTTC.

V and J are TRBV20-1 and TRBJ1-4; 10 positions match TRBD1. V was pared by 7 bases and J by 8 bases, with 10 bases of the junction left unmatched. Looked up from germline, CDR1 is DFQATT and CDR2 is SNEGSKA (reference sequence). The CDR3 sequence is 14 residues long. The CDR3 coding sequence is TGCAGTGTTAGGATGGGGACAGGGGTGGAAAAACTGTTTTTT. This gives the protein CSVRMGTGVEKLFF.

The genes are TRBV27 and TRBJ2-4, with 8 bases identical to TRBD1. The V and J ends lost 6 bases and 13 bases, in that order; junction bases with no gene match: 14. CDR1 MNHEY and CDR2 SMNVEV come from the germline V gene (reference sequence). The CDR3 has 14 residues. The CDR3: CASSSPETGEAQYF. The CDR3 nucleotides read TGTGCCAGCAGCTCCCCTGAGACAGGGGAGGCCCAGTACTTC.

CDR3 sequence reads: CASSHSGRDSNQPQHF. CDR3 DNA sequence: TGTGCCAGCAGCCACTCGGGACGGGATAGCAATCAGCCCCAGCATTTT. The rearrangement uses TRBV4-2 and TRBJ1-5; tentatively, D is TRBD1 (5 bases). The length of the CDR3 is 16 residues. The V end lost 3 bases, the J end lost 0 bases, and 12 bases lay between the germline ends. Per germline, CDR1 LGHNA and CDR2 YNFKEQ.